The T cell receptor (beta chain) described here comes from a study of shared clonotypes between healthy human individuals. Study results and caveats: Naive CD4 clonotype sharing across several donors was around 5%. Sampling covered blood only; tissue repertoires likely differ. Relative to clonotypes present in all four donors, those not shared had lower generation probabilities.

Only CD45RO-negative cells positively selected for CCR7 counted as naive CD8 cells, so terminally differentiated effector memory CD45RA+ cells were excluded. Nashville, Tennessee was home to all donors, each a Caucasian adult. Clones were read by immunoSEQ multiplex PCR, and TCRdb kept only the in-frame ones, dropping some. The sample carries some 2,100,000 clones, more than 85% recorded once. J was trimmed by 6 bases and V by 1 base; bases with no gene match: 2. CDR1 is SGHTA and CDR2 is FQGNSA in the germline V gene. CDR3 length: 15 amino acids. Points on this clone: Its antigen is undetermined.

This chain uses TRBV7-2 with TRBJ2-7; 14 bases align to TRBD2. This receptor was identified in a man in his late teens or twenties in good health. Some clones in this sample may be carry-over from other donors' samples. The specimen sequenced was naive CD8+ T cells from PBMCs. CDR3 bases: TGTGCCAGCAGCTTAGGGACTAGCGGGAGGATCGAGCAGTACTTC. Its protein product is CASSLGTSGRIEQYF.